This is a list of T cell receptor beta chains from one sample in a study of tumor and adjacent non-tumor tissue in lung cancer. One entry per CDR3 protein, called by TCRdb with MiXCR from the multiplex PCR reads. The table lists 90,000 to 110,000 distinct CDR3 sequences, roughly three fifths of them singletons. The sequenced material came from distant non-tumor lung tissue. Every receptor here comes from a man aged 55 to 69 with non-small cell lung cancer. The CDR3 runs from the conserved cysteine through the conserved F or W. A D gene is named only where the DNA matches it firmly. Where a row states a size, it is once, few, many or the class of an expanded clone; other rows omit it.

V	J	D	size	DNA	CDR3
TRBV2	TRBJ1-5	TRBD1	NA	TGTGTCAGCAGGGACAGGGAGGATCAGCCCCAGCATTTT	CVSRDREDQPQHF
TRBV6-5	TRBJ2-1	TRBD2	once	TGTGCCATCAGTTTTGTAGCGGGGTCTTCCATTGAGCAGTTCTTC	CAISFVAGSSIEQFF
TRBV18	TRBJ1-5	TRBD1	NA	TGTGCCAGCTCGTGGGACAGGAGGGGTTTAGACAATCAGCCCCAGCATTTT	CASSWDRRGLDNQPQHF
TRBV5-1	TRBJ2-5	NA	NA	TGCGCCAGCAGCGCTCCGGGGGCGCCAGAGACCCAGTACTTC	CASSAPGAPETQYF
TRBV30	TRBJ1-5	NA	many	TGTGCCTGGAGTGTAGAACAGGGTGGCAATCAGCCCCAGCATTTT	CAWSVEQGGNQPQHF
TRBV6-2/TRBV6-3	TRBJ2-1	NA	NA	TGTGCCATCAGTAGCCCTACTGTGAGTTATAACAATGAGCAGTTATTC	CAISSPTVSYNNEQLF
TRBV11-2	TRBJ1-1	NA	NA	TGTGCCAGCAGCTTGAGACAGAACCTAAACACTGAAACTTTCTTT	CASSLRQNLNTETFF
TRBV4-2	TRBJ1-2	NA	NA	TGTGCCAGCAGCCAAGATTGCAGGACTGACTATGACTACACCTTC	CASSQDCRTDYDYTF
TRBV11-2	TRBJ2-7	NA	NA	TGTGCCAGCAGCTTACGTGGAGGGTTGTTAACCTACAAGCAGTACTTC	CASSLRGGLLTYKQYF
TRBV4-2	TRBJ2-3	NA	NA	TGTGCCAACAGCCAAGATGGGCGCGGGAATCGATATAGCACAAATACGCAGTATTTT	CANSQDGRGNRYSTNTQYF
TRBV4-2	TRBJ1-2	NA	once	TGCGCCAGCAGCCAAGATCCGCCAGCTAAAGGTTACACCTTC	CASSQDPPAKGYTF
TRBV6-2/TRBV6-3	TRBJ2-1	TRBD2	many	TGTGCCAGCAGCGGGACTAGTGTCTCCAATGAGCAGTTCTTC	CASSGTSVSNEQFF
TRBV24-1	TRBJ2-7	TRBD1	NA	TGTGCCACACGAAGATTATACAGGGGTGCGACCTACGAGCAGTACTTC	CATRRLYRGATYEQYF
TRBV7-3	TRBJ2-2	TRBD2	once	TGTGCCAGCAGCTTACGGGGAGGCACTAGCGGGGGCCTCGGGGAGCTGTTTTTT	CASSLRGGTSGGLGELFF
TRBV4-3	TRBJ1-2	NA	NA	TGTGCCAGCAGCCAAACATCGACGTCGGGGGGCCACACCTTC	CASSQTSTSGGHTF
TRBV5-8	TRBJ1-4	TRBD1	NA	TGTGCCAGCATGACCGGACAGGAACTTAATGAAAAACTGTTTTTT	CASMTGQELNEKLFF
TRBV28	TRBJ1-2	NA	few	TGTGCCAGCAGTTCGTCAGGGAGCTATGGCTACACCTTC	CASSSSGSYGYTF
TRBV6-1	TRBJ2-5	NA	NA	TGTGTCAGCAGTTTTTCCGGGACCCGGGGAGAGACCCAGTATTTC	CVSSFSGTRGETQYF
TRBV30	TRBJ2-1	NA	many	TGTGCCTGGACCCAGATGGGCTACAATGAGCAGTTCTTC	CAWTQMGYNEQFF
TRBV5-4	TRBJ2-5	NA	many	TGTGCCAGCAGCTCCCGGACTAAGGAGACCCAGTACTTC	CASSSRTKETQYF
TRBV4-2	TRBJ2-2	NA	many	TGTGCCAGCAGCCAAGGGGACGGGGACGGGGAGCTGTTTTTT	CASSQGDGDGELFF